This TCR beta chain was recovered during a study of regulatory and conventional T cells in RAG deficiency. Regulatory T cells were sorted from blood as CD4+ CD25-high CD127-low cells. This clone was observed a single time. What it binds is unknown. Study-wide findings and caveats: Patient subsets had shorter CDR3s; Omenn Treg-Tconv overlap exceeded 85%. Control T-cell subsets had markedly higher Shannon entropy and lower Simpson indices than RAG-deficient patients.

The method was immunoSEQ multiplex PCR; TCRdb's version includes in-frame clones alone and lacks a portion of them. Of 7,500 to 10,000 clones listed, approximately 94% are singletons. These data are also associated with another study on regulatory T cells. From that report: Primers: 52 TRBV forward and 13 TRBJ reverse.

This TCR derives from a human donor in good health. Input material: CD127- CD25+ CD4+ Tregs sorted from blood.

The DNA for the CDR3 is TGTGCCAGCAGGCGTGGGACTAGCGGGTTCAATGAGCAGTTCTTC. The encoded protein is CASRRGTSGFNEQFF. The chain carries TRBV27 and TRBJ2-1, with 12 bases lining up with TRBD2. V gave up 6 bases and J gave up 6 bases; unmatched junction bases: 6. Germline V gene sequence: CDR1 MNHEY, CDR2 SMNVEV (reference sequence). The CDR3 is 15 amino acids.